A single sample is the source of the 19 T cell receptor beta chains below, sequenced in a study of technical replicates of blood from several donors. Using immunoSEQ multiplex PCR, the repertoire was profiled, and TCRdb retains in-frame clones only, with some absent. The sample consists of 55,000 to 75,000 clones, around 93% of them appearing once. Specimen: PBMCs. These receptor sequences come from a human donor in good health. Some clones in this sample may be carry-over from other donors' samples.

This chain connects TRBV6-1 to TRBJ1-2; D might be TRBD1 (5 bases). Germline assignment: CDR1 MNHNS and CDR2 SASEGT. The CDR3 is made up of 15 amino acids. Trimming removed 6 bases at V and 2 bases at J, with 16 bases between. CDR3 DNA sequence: TGTGCCAGCAGAGCTTTAGGGGTAGGGAACTATGGCTACACCTTC. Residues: CASRALGVGNYGYTF.

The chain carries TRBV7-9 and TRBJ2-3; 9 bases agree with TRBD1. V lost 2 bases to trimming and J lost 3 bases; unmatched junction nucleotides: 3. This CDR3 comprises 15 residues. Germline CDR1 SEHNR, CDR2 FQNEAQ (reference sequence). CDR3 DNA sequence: TGTGCCAGCAGCTTACGGACAGGGGCGACAGATACGCAGTATTTT. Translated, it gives CASSLRTGATDTQYF. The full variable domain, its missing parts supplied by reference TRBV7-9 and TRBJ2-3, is DTGVSQNPRHKITKRGQNVTFRCDPISEHNRLYWYRQTLGQGPEFLTYFQNEAQLEKSRLLSDRFSAERPKGSFSTLEIQRTEQGDSAMYLCASSLRTGATDTQYFGPGTRLTVL.

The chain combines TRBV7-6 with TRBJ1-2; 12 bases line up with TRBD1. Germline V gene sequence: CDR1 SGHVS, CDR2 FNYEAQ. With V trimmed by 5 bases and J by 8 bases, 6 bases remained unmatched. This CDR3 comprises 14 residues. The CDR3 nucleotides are TGTGCCAGCAGCGGGGGACAGGGGGCACGGGGCTACACCTTC. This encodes CASSGGQGARGYTF.

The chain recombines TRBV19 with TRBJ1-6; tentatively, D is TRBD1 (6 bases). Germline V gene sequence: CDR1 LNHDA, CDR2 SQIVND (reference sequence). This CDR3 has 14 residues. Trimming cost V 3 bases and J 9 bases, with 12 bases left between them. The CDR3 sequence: CASSIETGGSPLHF. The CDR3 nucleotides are TGTGCCAGTAGTATTGAGACAGGAGGTTCACCCCTCCACTTT.

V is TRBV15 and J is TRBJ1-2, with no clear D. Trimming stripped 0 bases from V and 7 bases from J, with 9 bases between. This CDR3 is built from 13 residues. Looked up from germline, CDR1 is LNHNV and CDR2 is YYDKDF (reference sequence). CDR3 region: CATSRETSGGYTF. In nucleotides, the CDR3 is TGTGCCACCAGCAGAGAGACAAGTGGTGGCTACACCTTC.

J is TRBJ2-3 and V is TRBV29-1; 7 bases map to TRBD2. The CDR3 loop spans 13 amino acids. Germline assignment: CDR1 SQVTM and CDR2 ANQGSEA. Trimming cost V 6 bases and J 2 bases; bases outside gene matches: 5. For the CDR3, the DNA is TGCAGCGTCATAGCGGGCTCCACAGATACGCAGTATTTT. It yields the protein CSVIAGSTDTQYF.

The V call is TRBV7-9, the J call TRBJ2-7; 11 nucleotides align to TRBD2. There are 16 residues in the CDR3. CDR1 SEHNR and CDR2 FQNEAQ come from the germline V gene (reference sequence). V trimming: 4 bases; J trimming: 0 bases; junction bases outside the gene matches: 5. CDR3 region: CASSSGTSGISYEQYF. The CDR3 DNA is TGTGCCAGCAGCTCGGGGACTAGCGGCATCTCCTACGAGCAGTACTTC. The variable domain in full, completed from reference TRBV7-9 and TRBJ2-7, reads DTGVSQNPRHKITKRGQNVTFRCDPISEHNRLYWYRQTLGQGPEFLTYFQNEAQLEKSRLLSDRFSAERPKGSFSTLEIQRTEQGDSAMYLCASSSGTSGISYEQYFGPGTRLTVT.

The CDR3 DNA reads as TGTGCCAGCAGCCCCGGGGGGGGGCAGACCCAGTACTTC. Translation gives CASSPGGGQTQYF. V usage is TRBV11-2 and J usage is TRBJ2-5; 8 bases are shared with TRBD2. CDR1 SGHAT and CDR2 FQNNGV come from the germline V gene. This CDR3 has 13 residues. Trimming removed 5 bases from V and 6 bases from J; junction bases left unmatched: 5.

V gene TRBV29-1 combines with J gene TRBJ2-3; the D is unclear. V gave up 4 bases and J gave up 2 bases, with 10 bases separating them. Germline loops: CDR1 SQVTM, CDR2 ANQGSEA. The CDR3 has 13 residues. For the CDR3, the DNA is TGCAGCGTTGCTGGCAGGTACACAGATACGCAGTATTTT. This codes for CSVAGRYTDTQYF.

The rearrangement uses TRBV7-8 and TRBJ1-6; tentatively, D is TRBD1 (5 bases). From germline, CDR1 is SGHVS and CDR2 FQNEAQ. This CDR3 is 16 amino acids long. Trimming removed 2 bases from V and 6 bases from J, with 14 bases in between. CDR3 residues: CASSLNRGTANSPLHF. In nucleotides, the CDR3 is TGTGCCAGCAGCTTAAATAGGGGTACGGCTAATTCACCCCTCCACTTT.

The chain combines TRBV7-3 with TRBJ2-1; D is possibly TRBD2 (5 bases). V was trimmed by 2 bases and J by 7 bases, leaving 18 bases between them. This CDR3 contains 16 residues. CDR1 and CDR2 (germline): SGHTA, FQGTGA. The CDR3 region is CASSLRLTRDRNEQFF. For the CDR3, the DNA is TGTGCCAGCAGCTTACGGTTAACCCGGGATAGGAATGAGCAGTTCTTC.

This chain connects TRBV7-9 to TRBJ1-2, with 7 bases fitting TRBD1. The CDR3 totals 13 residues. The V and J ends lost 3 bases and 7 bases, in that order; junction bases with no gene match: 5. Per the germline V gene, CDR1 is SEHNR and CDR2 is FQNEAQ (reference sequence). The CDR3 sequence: CASSLDRLGGYTF. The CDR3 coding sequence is TGTGCCAGCAGCTTGGACAGGTTAGGTGGCTACACCTTC.

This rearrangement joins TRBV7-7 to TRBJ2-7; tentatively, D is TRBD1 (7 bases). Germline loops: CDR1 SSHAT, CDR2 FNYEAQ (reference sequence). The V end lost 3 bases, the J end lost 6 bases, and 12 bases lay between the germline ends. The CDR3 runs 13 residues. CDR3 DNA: TGTGCCAGCAGCTTGACAGGGACTTCCGAGCAGTACTTC. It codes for CASSLTGTSEQYF.

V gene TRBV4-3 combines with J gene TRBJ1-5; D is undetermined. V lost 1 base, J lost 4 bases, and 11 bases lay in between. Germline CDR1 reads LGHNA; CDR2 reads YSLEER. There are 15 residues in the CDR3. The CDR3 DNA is TGCGCCAGCAGCCAAGGGGCCTTGAGTAATCAGCCCCAGCATTTT. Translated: CASSQGALSNQPQHF.

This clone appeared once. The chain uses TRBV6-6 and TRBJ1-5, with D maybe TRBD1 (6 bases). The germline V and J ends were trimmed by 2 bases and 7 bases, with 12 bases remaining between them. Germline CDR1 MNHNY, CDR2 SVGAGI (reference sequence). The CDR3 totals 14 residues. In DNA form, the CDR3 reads TGTGCCAGCAGTTACGGAGTGGGGGCCCAGCCCCAGCATTTT. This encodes CASSYGVGAQPQHF.

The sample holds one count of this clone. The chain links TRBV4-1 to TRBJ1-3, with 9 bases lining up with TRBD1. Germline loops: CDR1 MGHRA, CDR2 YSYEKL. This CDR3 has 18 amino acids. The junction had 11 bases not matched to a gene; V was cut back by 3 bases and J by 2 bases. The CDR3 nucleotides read TGCGCCAGCAGCCAGGGGACAGGGACCCGGATGGCTGGAAACACCATATATTTT. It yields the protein CASSQGTGTRMAGNTIYF.

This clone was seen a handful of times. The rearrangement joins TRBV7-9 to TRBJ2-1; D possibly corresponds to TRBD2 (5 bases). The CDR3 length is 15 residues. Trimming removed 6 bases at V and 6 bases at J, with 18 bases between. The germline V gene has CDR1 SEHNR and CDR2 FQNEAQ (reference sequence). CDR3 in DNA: TGTGCCAGCAGTGTCGTCCTCGGGGAGTTCAATGAGCAGTTCTTC. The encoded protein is CASSVVLGEFNEQFF.

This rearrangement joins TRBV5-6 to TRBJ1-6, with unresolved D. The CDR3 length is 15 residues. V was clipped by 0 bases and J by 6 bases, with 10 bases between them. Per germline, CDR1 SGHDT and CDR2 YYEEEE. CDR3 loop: CASSLGGPRNSPLHF. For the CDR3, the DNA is TGTGCCAGCAGCTTGGGCGGCCCCCGTAATTCACCCCTCCACTTT. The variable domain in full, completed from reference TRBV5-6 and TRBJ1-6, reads DAGVTQSPTHLIKTRGQQVTLRCSPKSGHDTVSWYQQALGQGPQFIFQYYEEEERQRGNFPDRFSGHQFPNYSSELNVNALLLGDSALYLCASSLGGPRNSPLHFGNGTRLTVT.

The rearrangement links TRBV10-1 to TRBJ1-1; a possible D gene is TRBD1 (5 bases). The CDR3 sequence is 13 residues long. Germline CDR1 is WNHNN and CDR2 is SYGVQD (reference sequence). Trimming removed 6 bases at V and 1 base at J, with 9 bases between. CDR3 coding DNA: TGCGCCAGCAGGCCCACAGGGAACACTGAAGCTTTCTTT. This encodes CASRPTGNTEAFF.